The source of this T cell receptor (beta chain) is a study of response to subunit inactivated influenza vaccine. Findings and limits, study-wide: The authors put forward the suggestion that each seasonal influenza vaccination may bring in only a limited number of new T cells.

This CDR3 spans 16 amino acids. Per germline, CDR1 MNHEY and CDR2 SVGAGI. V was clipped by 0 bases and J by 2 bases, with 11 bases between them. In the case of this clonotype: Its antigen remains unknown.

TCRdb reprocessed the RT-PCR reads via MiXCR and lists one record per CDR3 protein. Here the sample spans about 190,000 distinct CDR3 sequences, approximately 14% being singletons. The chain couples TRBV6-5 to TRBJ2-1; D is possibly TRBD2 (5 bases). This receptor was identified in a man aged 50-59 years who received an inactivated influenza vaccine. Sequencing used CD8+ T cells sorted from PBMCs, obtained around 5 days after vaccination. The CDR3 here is CASSYSRGGPYNEQFF. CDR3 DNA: TGTGCCAGCAGTTACTCGAGAGGCGGGCCCTACAATGAGCAGTTCTTC.